This T cell receptor (beta chain) was sequenced during a study of T-cell memory formation after mild COVID-19. Study context: There were largely donor-specific TCR clusters.

cDNA libraries for TCR alpha and TCR beta, carrying sample barcodes and UMIs, came from 5'RACE with constant-segment primers. MiXCR was run by TCRdb on the 5' RACE reads, yielding one entry per CDR3 protein. The data show 250,000 or so distinct CDR3 sequences, more than 8% seen once. In its sample, this clonotype was seen a few times. The antigen is undetermined. Study observations and caveats: Contracting CD4+ clones lay largely in CM and EM, with CD8+ ones residing in EMRA. The appearance of some responding clones in pre-infection memory suggested that cross-reactive memory joined.

Sequenced input: PBMCs or a T cell subset sorted from them (not recorded which). The receptor was isolated from a man younger than 35 who had mild COVID-19 (a few samples of this study predate the infection). Cell type and time point are not known.

This chain's CDR3 is CASSLSRGSSTDTQYF. The CDR3 DNA sequence: TGTGCCAGCAGCTTATCTCGCGGATCCAGCACAGATACGCAGTATTTT. The chain has TRBV7-9 and TRBJ2-3; D is undetermined. The CDR3 totals 16 residues. The germline V gene encodes CDR1 SEHNR and CDR2 FQNEAQ (reference sequence). The V gene lost 2 bases and the J gene lost 0 bases, with 12 bases spanning the gap.